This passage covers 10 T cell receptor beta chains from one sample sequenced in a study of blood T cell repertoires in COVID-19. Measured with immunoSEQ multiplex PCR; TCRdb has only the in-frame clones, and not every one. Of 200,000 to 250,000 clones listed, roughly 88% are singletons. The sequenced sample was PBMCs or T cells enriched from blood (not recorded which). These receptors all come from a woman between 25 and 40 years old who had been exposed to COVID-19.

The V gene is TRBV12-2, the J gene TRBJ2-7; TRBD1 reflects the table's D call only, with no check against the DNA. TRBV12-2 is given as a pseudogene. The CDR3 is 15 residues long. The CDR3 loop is CASRSNRDRVYEQYF. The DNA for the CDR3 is TGTGCAAGTCGCTCCAATAGGGACAGGGTCTACGAGCAGTACTTC.

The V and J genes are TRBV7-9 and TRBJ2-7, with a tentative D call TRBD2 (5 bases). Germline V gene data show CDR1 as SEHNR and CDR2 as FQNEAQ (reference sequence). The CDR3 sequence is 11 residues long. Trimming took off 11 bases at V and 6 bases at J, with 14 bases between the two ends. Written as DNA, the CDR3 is TGTGCCGTCTTTGACCGGGGCGAGCAGTACTTC. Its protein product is CAVFDRGEQYF.

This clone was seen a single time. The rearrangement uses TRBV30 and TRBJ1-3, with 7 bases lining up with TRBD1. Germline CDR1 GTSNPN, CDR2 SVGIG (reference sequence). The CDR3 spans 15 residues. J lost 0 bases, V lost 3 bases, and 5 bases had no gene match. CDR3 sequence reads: CAWRDDRVSGNTIYF. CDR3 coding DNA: TGTGCCTGGAGAGACGACAGGGTCTCTGGAAACACCATATATTTT. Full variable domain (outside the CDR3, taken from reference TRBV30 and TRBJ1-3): SQTIHQWPATLVQPVGSPLSLECTVEGTSNPNLYWYRQAAGRGLQLLFYSVGIGQISSEVPQNLSASRPQDRQFILSSKKLLLSDSGFYLCAWRDDRVSGNTIYFGEGSWLTVV.

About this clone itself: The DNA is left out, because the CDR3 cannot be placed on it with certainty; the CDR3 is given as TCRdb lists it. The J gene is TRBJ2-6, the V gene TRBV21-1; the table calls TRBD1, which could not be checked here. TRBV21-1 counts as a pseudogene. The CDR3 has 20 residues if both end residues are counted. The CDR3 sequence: CASSTERWGQGASGANVLTF.

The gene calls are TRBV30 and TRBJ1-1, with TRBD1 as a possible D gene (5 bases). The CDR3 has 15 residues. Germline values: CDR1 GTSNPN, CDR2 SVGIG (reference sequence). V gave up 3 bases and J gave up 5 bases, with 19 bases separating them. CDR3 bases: TGTGCCTGGAGGTTTTGGGGCAGAGGCGCGACTGAAGCTTTCTTT. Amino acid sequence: CAWRFWGRGATEAFF. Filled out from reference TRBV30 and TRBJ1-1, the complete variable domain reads SQTIHQWPATLVQPVGSPLSLECTVEGTSNPNLYWYRQAAGRGLQLLFYSVGIGQISSEVPQNLSASRPQDRQFILSSKKLLLSDSGFYLCAWRFWGRGATEAFFGQGTRLTVV.

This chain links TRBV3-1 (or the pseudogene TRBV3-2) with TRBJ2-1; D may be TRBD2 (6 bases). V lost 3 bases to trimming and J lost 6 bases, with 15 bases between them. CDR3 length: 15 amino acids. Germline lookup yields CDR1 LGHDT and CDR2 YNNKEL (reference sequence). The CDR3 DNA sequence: TGTGCCAGCAGCCAGGAGGGTCGGACCCTCAATGAGCAGTTCTTC. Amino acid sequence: CASSQEGRTLNEQFF.

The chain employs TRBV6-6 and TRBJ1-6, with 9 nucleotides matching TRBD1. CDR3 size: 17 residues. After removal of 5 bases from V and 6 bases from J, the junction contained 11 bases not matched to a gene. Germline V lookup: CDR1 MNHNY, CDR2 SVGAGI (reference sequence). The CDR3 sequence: CASSLLQGAASNSPLHF. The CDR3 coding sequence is TGTGCCAGCAGTCTCCTACAGGGGGCAGCATCTAATTCACCCCTCCACTTT.

CDR3 amino acids: CASSRATSGPYNEQFF. The CDR3, as DNA: TGTGCCAGCAGCCGCGCGACTAGCGGGCCGTACAATGAGCAGTTCTTC. The rearrangement uses TRBV5-4 and TRBJ2-1, with 10 nucleotides matching TRBD2. V lost 4 bases, J lost 4 bases, and 8 bases stayed unmatched. This CDR3 has 16 amino acids. From germline, CDR1 is SGHNT and CDR2 YYREEE (reference sequence).

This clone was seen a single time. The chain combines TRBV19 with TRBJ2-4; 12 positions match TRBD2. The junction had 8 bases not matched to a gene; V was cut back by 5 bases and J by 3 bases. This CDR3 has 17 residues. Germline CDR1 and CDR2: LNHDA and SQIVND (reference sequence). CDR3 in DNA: TGTGCCAGTAGTCGAACTAGCGGGAGGAGGGGCAAAAACATTCAGTACTTC. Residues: CASSRTSGRRGKNIQYF. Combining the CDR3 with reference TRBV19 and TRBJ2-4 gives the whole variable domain DGGITQSPKYLFRKEGQNVTLSCEQNLNHDAMYWYRQDPGQGLRLIYYSQIVNDFQKGDIAEGYSVSREKKESFPLTVTSAQKNPTAFYLCASSRTSGRRGKNIQYFGAGTRLSVL.

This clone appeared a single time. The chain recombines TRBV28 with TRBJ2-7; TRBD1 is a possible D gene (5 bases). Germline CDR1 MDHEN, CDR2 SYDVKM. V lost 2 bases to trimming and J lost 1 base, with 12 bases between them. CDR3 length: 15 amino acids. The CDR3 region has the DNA TGTGCCAGCAGTTTACACCAGGGTAGTTCCTACGAGCAGTACTTC. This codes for CASSLHQGSSYEQYF.